This record looks at one TCR beta chain sequence and its context. Its antigen is unknown. No much larger clone exists at a distance of one base, and base qualities are not known. These data belong to a study of T cells in Graves' hyperthyroidism and ophthalmopathy (dated by TCRdb to about 2019). A note on the overall study: Peripheral blood samples were taken at initial diagnosis, before any treatment was given. A discovery cohort of around 98 patients, 43 with Graves' ophthalmopathy and 57 with stable Graves' hyperthyroidism, was used to find distinguishing TCR V-J signatures. Prospective prediction of ophthalmopathy was tested in an independent validation cohort consisting of some 20 hyperthyroidism patients and 15 to 17 patients who later progressed to ophthalmopathy. The roughly 100 discovery patients were randomly divided into training and test sets at a 7:3 ratio. In more than five Graves' hyperthyroidism patients, the study also compared T-cell repertoires from thyroid tissue with T-cell repertoires from blood. After sampling, hyperthyroidism patients received methimazole starting at 30 mg daily, and ophthalmopathy patients received high-dose intravenous methylprednisolone. TCR Vbeta CDR3 sequencing of 120 to 150 peripheral blood samples (over 40 ophthalmopathy, roughly 74 hyperthyroidism and roughly 17 progressor patients) is reported in the paper. Here is what the overall study found, with its caveats: A model built on a 13 V-J signature distinguished ophthalmopathy from stable hyperthyroidism, reaching roughly 88% sensitivity and under 84% specificity in cross-validation and 80%/75% in testing. Most expanded thyroid clonotypes (frequency above 0.001) were also detected in blood, a finding suggesting that blood repertoires may reflect thyroid immune responses. Sample size was not statistically predetermined, and blinding of investigators to group allocation was not performed. During validation, the model predicted progression to ophthalmopathy a median of approximately 7 months ahead of onset, with roughly 65% sensitivity and almost 75% specificity.

Amplification of TCR beta CDR3 regions was carried out from RNA transcripts. A first-round RT-PCR of the TCR CDR3 used the HTBI primer set with the Qiagen OneStep RT-PCR kit. Libraries were constructed in a second round of multiplex PCR, after which size selection and purification were carried out. Sequencing of the libraries was done on an Illumina HiSeq2000 using paired-end 100 bp reads. As for the original processing: Raw data were processed with SOAPnuke, discarding reads with adapters, uncalled bases, mean Phred below 15, or no exact constant-primer or identifier match. COPE v1.2.5 was used to merge the high-quality paired reads, and each unique nucleotide sequence was defined as a clonotype. Clonotypes were aligned to IMGT TRBV, TRBD and TRBJ reference segments using MiTCR v1.1. Only V-J combinations with frequency above 0.0001, covering 99% to 99.2% of repertoires, were analysed. The TCS score was defined as the ratio of F50 (clonal expansion) to E x V (chaos), calculated using BLOSUM62-based TCRdist between CDR3 peptides within each V-J. Welch's t-statistics and random forest reduced fewer than 600 V-J features to 10 to 15, which were used in a naive Bayes classifier (R e1071). Clones were called with MiXCR by TCRdb after fastp trimmed the public reads at Q25, and only in-frame beta chains were retained. Every entry covers one CDR3 protein and lists the most common genes and DNA from its rows. TCRdb's processing, not the authors', yielded these V and J calls. This sample holds under 650,000 distinct CDR3 sequences; about 17% were observed only once. In total, the top ten clones hold about 3.8% of the sample.

Graves' hyperthyroidism was defined as stable when no progression to ophthalmopathy occurred over 18 months of follow-up. Hyperthyroidism patients were newly diagnosed, had a disease duration of under 2 months, and were aged 18 to 65 years. Any patient with an uncontrolled infection, another autoimmune disease, pregnancy or lactation was excluded. Diagnoses relied on clinical symptoms, serum thyroxine and TRAb, thyroid ultrasound and orbital computed tomography. PBMCs were separated from roughly 10 ml of fresh peripheral blood using Ficoll-Paque density gradient centrifugation. Trizol reagent was used to extract total RNA, and RNA quality was then checked on an Agilent 2100 Bioanalyzer. The clonotype comes from a woman younger than 45 with Graves' hyperthyroidism. Sequences were obtained from blood.

CDR3 sequence: CASSLLGASQPQHF. Read as DNA, the sequence is TGTGCCAGCAGCTTATTGGGGGCGAGTCAGCCCCAGCATTTT. The chain couples TRBV7-9 to TRBJ1-5; TRBD1 might be the D gene, on 6 matching bases. From cysteine to phenylalanine, the CDR3 is 14 amino acids long. The DNA shown is the 42-base CDR3, in frame from base 1. As encoded in the germline V gene (reference sequence), CDR1 is SEHNR while CDR2 is FQNEAQ. Cut back by 2 bases and 6 bases, the V and J ends lie 11 bases apart.